This T cell receptor (beta chain) was identified during a study of graft-versus-host responses after intestinal transplantation. Study-level information: Multivisceral, liver-intestinal, or isolated intestinal transplants were performed in recipients. All recipients got anti-thymocyte globulin induction, then tacrolimus and steroids for 2 to 3 years.

Study-wide results and caveats: High graft-versus-host to host-versus-graft clonal ratios were seen in allografts of patients with graft-donor T cell macrochimerism.

Repertoires were generated with immunoSEQ multiplex PCR, while TCRdb's copy carries only in-frame clones and drops some. The sample records 45,000 to 60,000 clones, 80% to 95% being singletons. As concerns this clone: Its antigen is still unknown.

This TCR came from a human donor who was the organ donor for an intestinal transplant. The material was unstimulated CD4+ T cells sorted from spleen or lymph node cells, obtained before transplant.

CDR3 nucleotide sequence: TGTGCCAGCACGGAAGGGGGGGCTAATGAAAAACTGTTTTTT. Protein sequence: CASTEGGANEKLFF. The J gene is TRBJ1-4, the V gene TRBV2; D is perhaps TRBD1 (6 bases). V lost 7 bases to trimming and J lost 3 bases, with 12 bases between them. This CDR3 region has 14 residues. Germline CDR1 SNHLY, CDR2 FYNNEI.